Below are 2 T cell receptor beta chains sequenced from a single sample in a study of identical twins. MiXCR, applied by TCRdb to the 5' RACE reads, yields one record per CDR3 protein. This table has some 1,600,000 distinct CDR3 sequences, less than 40% appearing once. Sequencing was done on a sample of cord blood. The receptors originated from a newborn girl in good health.

This clonotype was counted between two and nine times. The genes are TRBV7-9 and TRBJ2-3; 12 nucleotides match TRBD2. CDR1 is SEHNR, CDR2 FQNEAQ, per germline (reference sequence). This CDR3 contains 17 residues. V trimming: 0 bases; J trimming: 4 bases; junction bases outside the gene matches: 5. CDR3 sequence (DNA): TGTGCCAGCAGCTTAGCTCGGAGACTAGCGGGAGCAGATACGCAGTATTTT. Translation: CASSLARRLAGADTQYF.

Here the CDR3 reads CASTTSGVPDTQYF. In nucleotides, the CDR3 is TGTGCCAGCACGACTAGCGGGGTACCAGATACGCAGTATTTT. The V gene is TRBV9, the J gene TRBJ2-3; TRBD2 matches 11 bases. Germline-derived CDR1 and CDR2 are SGDLS and YYNGEE. CDR3 length: 14 residues. Trimming removed 6 bases from V and 4 bases from J; junction bases left unmatched: 4.